This T cell receptor beta chain comes out of a study of PD-L1 blockade in urothelial cancer. This clone was found once. This CDR3 is 15 amino acids long. Germline-derived CDR1 and CDR2 are SNHLY and FYNNEI. The junction had 9 bases not matched to a gene; V was cut back by 4 bases and J by 7 bases. Produced via immunoSEQ multiplex PCR; TCRdb's table is partial and in-frame only. The sample comprises some 27,000 clones, roughly 80% of which are singletons, and about 1.9% rests with the top ten. The chain couples TRBV2 to TRBJ2-3; TRBD1 matches at 9 bases. This TCR derives from a man in his fifties or sixties with urothelial cancer. This sample comprised PBMCs, obtained around atezolizumab (anti-PD-L1) treatment. The CDR3 bases are TGTGCCAGCAGTGTGTCGGGACAGGGACCCTATACGCAGTATTTT. It encodes CASSVSGQGPYTQYF.